Below are 23 T cell receptor beta chains sequenced from a single sample in a study of blood T cell repertoires in COVID-19. The method was immunoSEQ multiplex PCR; TCRdb's version includes in-frame clones alone and lacks a portion of them. Of under 200,000 clones in the sample, roughly 86% were seen once. Sequencing was done on a sample of peripheral blood. Receptor source: a woman aged 80 or over in a cohort sampled during active or convalescent COVID-19.

This chain links TRBV5-5 with TRBJ2-7; 13 bases align to TRBD2. The ends lost 7 bases at V and 7 bases at J; junction bases unmatched: 11. The CDR3 sequence is 15 residues long. Germline lookup yields CDR1 SGHKS and CDR2 YYEKEE (reference sequence). CDR3 sequence: CASGHTSGGAGEQYF. As DNA, the CDR3 is TGTGCCAGCGGCCACACTAGCGGGGGGGCCGGTGAGCAGTACTTC.

The chain employs TRBV19 and TRBJ2-1, with D perhaps matching TRBD2 (5 bases). The germline gives CDR1 LNHDA, CDR2 SQIVND (reference sequence). Trimming took 0 bases from V and 5 from J, leaving 20 bases between them. The CDR3 has 18 amino acids. As DNA, the CDR3 is TGTGCCAGTAGTATAGATAGGTTATCCGTAGCGACTGACAATGAGCAGTTCTTC. Translating it yields CASSIDRLSVATDNEQFF.

The chain carries TRBV7-2 and TRBJ1-2; D possibly corresponds to TRBD1 (5 bases). The germline V and J ends were trimmed by 5 bases and 3 bases, with 22 bases remaining between them. The CDR3 runs to 17 residues. Germline V CDR1 and CDR2: SGHTA, FQGNSA. The CDR3 region has the DNA TGTGCCAGCAGCCCCCCTGCGGGGGTAGGGGTTTACTATGGCTACACCTTC. The encoded protein is CASSPPAGVGVYYGYTF.

The chain has TRBV19 and TRBJ2-2; possible D gene TRBD2, 6 bases. Between the trimmed V and J ends, which lost 4 bases and 4 bases, there was a span of 13 bases. In germline, CDR1 is LNHDA, CDR2 SQIVND (reference sequence). CDR3 length: 15 residues. The CDR3 loop is CASSTGWGGTGELFF. DNA for the CDR3: TGTGCCAGTAGTACCGGATGGGGAGGCACCGGGGAGCTGTTTTTT. Together with reference TRBV19 and TRBJ2-2, the CDR3 gives the full variable domain: DGGITQSPKYLFRKEGQNVTLSCEQNLNHDAMYWYRQDPGQGLRLIYYSQIVNDFQKGDIAEGYSVSREKKESFPLTVTSAQKNPTAFYLCASSTGWGGTGELFFGEGSRLTVL.

This chain joins TRBV4-1 and TRBJ2-5; D is undetermined. Germline assignment: CDR1 MGHRA and CDR2 YSYEKL. The CDR3 has 15 residues. Trimming shortened V by 0 bases and J by 5 bases, and 13 bases separated the two germline ends. CDR3 in amino acids: CASSQEFRVRETQYF. For the CDR3, the DNA is TGCGCCAGCAGCCAAGAGTTTCGGGTGCGGGAGACCCAGTACTTC.

This clone was detected only a few times. The chain uses TRBV5-6 and TRBJ2-6, with 7 bases fitting TRBD1. CDR3 length equals 15 residues. V shed 1 base and J 2 bases; nucleotides not matched to a gene: 0. Germline V gene data show CDR1 as SGHDT and CDR2 as YYEEEE. In DNA form, the CDR3 reads TGTGCCAGCAGCTTGAGGGGGCCTGGGGCCAACGTCCTGACTTTC. Its translation is CASSLRGPGANVLTF.

This rearrangement joins TRBV20-1 to TRBJ2-3; D is perhaps TRBD1 (5 bases). The CDR3 consists of 16 residues. V lost 6 bases, J lost 1 base, and 20 bases lay in between. Germline V CDR1 and CDR2: DFQATT, SNEGSKA (reference sequence). For the CDR3, the DNA is TGCAGTGCCAGTAGGGGTGGCCTCCTGGGCACAGATACGCAGTATTTT. Its translation is CSASRGGLLGTDTQYF.

A few counts support this clone. This chain joins TRBV7-9 and TRBJ1-5; 8 nucleotides match TRBD1. Germline CDR1 is SEHNR and CDR2 is FQNEAQ (reference sequence). The CDR3 spans 15 residues. The junction had 7 bases not matched to a gene; V was cut back by 5 bases and J by 4 bases. The chain's CDR3 is CASSLWTGRNQPQHF. Here the CDR3 DNA reads TGTGCCAGCAGCCTGTGGACAGGGAGAAATCAGCCCCAGCATTTT.

The rearrangement joins TRBV5-1 to TRBJ2-1; 12 bases align to TRBD2. The ends lost 3 bases at V and 9 bases at J; junction bases unmatched: 7. This CDR3 contains 15 residues. CDR1 is SGHRS and CDR2 is YFSETQ in the germline V gene. The CDR3, as DNA: TGCGCCAGCAGCTCCCTAGCGGGAGGGCCGGGTGAGCAGTTCTTC. It codes for CASSSLAGGPGEQFF.

J is TRBJ1-2 and V is TRBV18; TRBD1 is a possible D gene (6 bases). The CDR3 contains 13 residues. V was cut by 6 bases and J by 8 bases, with 16 bases left in between. Per germline, CDR1 KGHSH and CDR2 LQKENI. CDR3 loop: CASSPYRVQGYTF. CDR3 nucleotide sequence: TGTGCCAGCTCTCCTTACAGGGTTCAGGGCTACACCTTC.

J is TRBJ2-1 and V is TRBV3-1 (or the pseudogene TRBV3-2); weak D call: TRBD1 (5 bases). This CDR3 contains 14 residues. Deletions cut 2 bases from V and 3 bases from J, with 8 bases between. The V gene's germline CDR1 is LGHDT and CDR2 YNNKEL (reference sequence). CDR3 in DNA: TGTGCCAGCAGCCAAATGCAGGGCTACAATGAGCAGTTCTTC. Its translation: CASSQMQGYNEQFF.

The chain joins TRBV20-1 to TRBJ1-2; the match to TRBD1 covers 7 bases. V lost 3 bases to trimming and J lost 6 bases; unmatched junction nucleotides: 7. Germline-derived CDR1 and CDR2 are DFQATT and SNEGSKA (reference sequence). CDR3 length: 13 amino acids. This CDR3 is CSASRGDRDGYTF. CDR3 bases: TGCAGTGCTAGTAGGGGTGACAGGGATGGCTACACCTTC.

This chain joins TRBV27 and TRBJ1-1, with TRBD1 as a possible D gene (6 bases). The CDR3 length is 14 residues. Trimming took off 8 bases at V and 3 bases at J, with 16 bases between the two ends. Germline V gene sequence: CDR1 MNHEY, CDR2 SMNVEV (reference sequence). CDR3 in amino acids: CASRPLEGDTEAFF. DNA for the CDR3: TGTGCCAGCCGCCCGCTAGAGGGGGACACTGAAGCTTTCTTT.

The rearrangement uses TRBV20-1 and TRBJ2-7; TRBD1 aligns across 9 bases. Germline CDR1 and CDR2: DFQATT and SNEGSKA (reference sequence). CDR3 length equals 11 residues. The CDR3 DNA sequence: TGCATTATGGGACAGGGATCCGAGCAGTACGTC. This translates into CIMGQGSEQYV.

The V and J genes are TRBV7-2 and TRBJ1-4, with 9 bases fitting TRBD1. The CDR3 length is 15 residues. Germline V gene sequence: CDR1 SGHTA, CDR2 FQGNSA. Losses at the gene ends were 1 base for V and 7 bases for J; bases not matched to a gene: 4. The CDR3 region is CASSLGRTGAEKLFF. In DNA, the CDR3 is TGTGCCAGCAGCTTAGGGCGGACAGGGGCTGAAAAACTGTTTTTT.

The J gene is TRBJ2-5, the V gene TRBV4-1; the D gene is possibly TRBD1 (6 bases). Between the trimmed V and J ends, which lost 0 bases and 7 bases, there was a span of 18 bases. Germline V gene lookup returns CDR1 MGHRA and CDR2 YSYEKL. CDR3 length: 16 residues. The CDR3 DNA reads as TGCGCCAGCAGCCAAGATAGAACAGGGAAAGGGGGGACCCAGTACTTC. This sequence encodes CASSQDRTGKGGTQYF.

The gene calls are TRBV20-1 and TRBJ1-5; D remains unclear. The CDR3 has 14 amino acids. Germline-derived CDR1 and CDR2 are DFQATT and SNEGSKA (reference sequence). V was cut by 3 bases and J by 5 bases, with 14 bases left in between. The CDR3 region has the DNA TGCAGTGCTAGTGCAGTGACGGCGGATCAGCCCCAGCATTTT. It specifies CSASAVTADQPQHF.

This clone was seen once. The chain combines TRBV3-1 (or the pseudogene TRBV3-2) with TRBJ1-2; TRBD1 might be the D (6 bases). From germline, CDR1 is LGHDT and CDR2 YNNKEL (reference sequence). The CDR3 is 16 amino acids. Trimming left V 1 base short and J 5 bases short, with 17 bases between. CDR3 nucleotide sequence: TGTGCCAGCAGCCAAGCTCCCATCGGGACAACATATGGCTACACCTTC. It specifies CASSQAPIGTTYGYTF.

The chain uses TRBV6-6 and TRBJ2-6; no reliable D call. The CDR3 spans 16 residues. V was pared by 2 bases and J by 0 bases, with 8 bases between. Germline V gene lookup returns CDR1 MNHNY and CDR2 SVGAGI (reference sequence). CDR3 amino acids: CASSYRGNSGANVLTF. The CDR3, as DNA: TGTGCCAGCAGTTACCGAGGTAACTCTGGGGCCAACGTCCTGACTTTC.

J is TRBJ2-3 and V is TRBV5-4; 9 bases map to TRBD2. V was clipped by 4 bases and J by 5 bases; unmatched bases: 5. Germline V CDR1 and CDR2: SGHNT, YYREEE (reference sequence). This CDR3 contains 14 residues. The CDR3 bases are TGTGCCAGCAGCCGCGGGGGGGCTGGAGATACGCAGTATTTT. Translation gives CASSRGGAGDTQYF.

The rearrangement uses TRBV4-1 and TRBJ1-6; D gene ambiguous. Looked up from germline, CDR1 is MGHRA and CDR2 is YSYEKL. Trimming left V 1 base short and J 10 bases short, with 14 bases between. The CDR3 runs to 15 residues. CDR3 loop: CASSQAEGMGSPLHF. The CDR3 DNA follows: TGCGCCAGCAGCCAAGCGGAGGGAATGGGGTCACCCCTCCACTTT.

This chain connects TRBV27 to TRBJ1-1, with 7 bases lining up with TRBD1. This CDR3 is 15 amino acids long. V gave up 5 bases and J gave up 1 base; unmatched junction bases: 7. Germline V gene lookup returns CDR1 MNHEY and CDR2 SMNVEV (reference sequence). The CDR3 here is CASSDRQGANTEAFF. The CDR3 DNA is TGTGCCAGCAGTGACCGACAGGGTGCGAACACTGAAGCTTTCTTT.

The chain links TRBV21-1 to TRBJ2-1; the table calls TRBD1, which could not be checked here. TRBV21-1 is marked as a pseudogene. The CDR3 is made up of 19 amino acids. The CDR3 loop is CASSKTGQGQDREKNEQFF. CDR3 bases: TGTGCCAGCAGCAAAACCGGGCAGGGTCAGGACAGGGAAAAAAATGAGCAGTTCTTC.